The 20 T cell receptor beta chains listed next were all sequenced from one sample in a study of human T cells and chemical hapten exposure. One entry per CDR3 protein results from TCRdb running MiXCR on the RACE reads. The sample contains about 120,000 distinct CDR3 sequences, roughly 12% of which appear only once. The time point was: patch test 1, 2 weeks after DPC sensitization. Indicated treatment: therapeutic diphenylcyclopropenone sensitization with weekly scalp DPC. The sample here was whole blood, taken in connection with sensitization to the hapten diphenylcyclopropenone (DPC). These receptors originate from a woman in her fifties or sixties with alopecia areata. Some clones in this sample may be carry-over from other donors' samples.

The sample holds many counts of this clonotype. The CDR3 spells CATSDGISYEQYF. The CDR3 nucleotides are TGTGCCACCAGTGATGGGATCTCCTACGAGCAGTACTTC. The V call is TRBV24-1, the J call TRBJ2-7; D gene uncertain. Trimming cost V 3 bases and J 0 bases, with 5 bases left between them. This CDR3 comprises 13 residues. Germline values: CDR1 KGHDR, CDR2 SFDVKD.

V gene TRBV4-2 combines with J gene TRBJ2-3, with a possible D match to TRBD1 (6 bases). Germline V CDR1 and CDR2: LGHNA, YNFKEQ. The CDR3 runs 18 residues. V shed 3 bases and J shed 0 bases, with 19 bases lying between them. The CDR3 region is CASSHPTEGGSSTDTQYF. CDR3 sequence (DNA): TGTGCCAGCAGCCACCCCACTGAAGGGGGATCAAGCACAGATACGCAGTATTTT.

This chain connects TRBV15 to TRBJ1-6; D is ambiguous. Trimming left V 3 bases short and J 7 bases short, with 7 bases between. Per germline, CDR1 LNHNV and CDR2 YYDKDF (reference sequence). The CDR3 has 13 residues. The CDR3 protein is CATSSGRNSPLHF. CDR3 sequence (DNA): TGTGCCACCAGCAGTGGAAGAAATTCACCCCTCCACTTT.

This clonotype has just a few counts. This CDR3 reads CATSHPRQRGTFRTDTQYF. Here the CDR3 DNA reads TGTGCCACCAGCCACCCCCGCCAGCGGGGGACCTTTCGCACAGATACGCAGTATTTT. The chain employs TRBV24-1 and TRBJ2-3, with 8 bases matching TRBD2. The V segment lost 7 bases and the J segment 1 base; nucleotides outside the gene matches: 18. Germline lookup yields CDR1 KGHDR and CDR2 SFDVKD. This CDR3 comprises 19 residues.

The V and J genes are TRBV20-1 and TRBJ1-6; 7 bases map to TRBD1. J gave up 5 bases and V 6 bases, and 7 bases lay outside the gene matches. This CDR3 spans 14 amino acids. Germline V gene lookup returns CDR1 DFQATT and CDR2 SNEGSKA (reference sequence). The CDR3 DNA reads TGCAGTGCGGTGACAGGGAACGATAATTCACCCCTCCACTTT. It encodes CSAVTGNDNSPLHF.

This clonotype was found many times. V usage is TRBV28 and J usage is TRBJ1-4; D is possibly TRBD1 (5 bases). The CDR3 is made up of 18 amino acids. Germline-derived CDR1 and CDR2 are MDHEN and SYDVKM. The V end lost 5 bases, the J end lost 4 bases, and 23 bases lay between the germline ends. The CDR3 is CASSKWDLETALNEKLFF. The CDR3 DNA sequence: TGTGCCAGCAGTAAGTGGGATTTGGAGACAGCACTTAATGAAAAACTGTTTTTT. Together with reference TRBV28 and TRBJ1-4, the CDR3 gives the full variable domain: DVKVTQSSRYLVKRTGEKVFLECVQDMDHENMFWYRQDPGLGLRLIYFSYDVKMKEKGDIPEGYSVSREKKERFSLILESASTNQTSMYLCASSKWDLETALNEKLFFGSGTQLSVL.

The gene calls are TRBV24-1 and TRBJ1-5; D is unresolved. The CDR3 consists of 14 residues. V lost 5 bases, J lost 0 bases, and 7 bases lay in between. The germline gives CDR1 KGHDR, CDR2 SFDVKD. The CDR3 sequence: CATSAGDSNQPQHF. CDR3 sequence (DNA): TGTGCCACCAGTGCCGGAGATAGCAATCAGCCCCAGCATTTT.

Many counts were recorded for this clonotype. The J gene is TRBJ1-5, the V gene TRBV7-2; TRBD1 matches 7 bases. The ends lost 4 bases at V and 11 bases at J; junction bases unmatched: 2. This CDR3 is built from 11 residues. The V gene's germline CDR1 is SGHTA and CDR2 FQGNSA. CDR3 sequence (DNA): TGTGCCAGCAGCTCAGGACAGGCCCAGCATTTT. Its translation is CASSSGQAQHF.

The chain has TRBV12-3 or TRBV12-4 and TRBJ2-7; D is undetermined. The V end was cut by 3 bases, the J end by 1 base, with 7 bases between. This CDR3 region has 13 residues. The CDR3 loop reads CASSFSGSYEQYF. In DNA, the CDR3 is TGTGCCAGCAGTTTCTCGGGTTCCTACGAGCAGTACTTC.

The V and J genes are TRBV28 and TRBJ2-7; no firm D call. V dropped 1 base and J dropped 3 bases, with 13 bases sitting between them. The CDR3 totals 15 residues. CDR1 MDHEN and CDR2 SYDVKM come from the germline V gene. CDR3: CASSLSPVLGYEQYF. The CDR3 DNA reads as TGTGCCAGCAGTTTATCCCCCGTTCTTGGCTACGAGCAGTACTTC. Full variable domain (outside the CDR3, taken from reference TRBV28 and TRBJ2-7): DVKVTQSSRYLVKRTGEKVFLECVQDMDHENMFWYRQDPGLGLRLIYFSYDVKMKEKGDIPEGYSVSREKKERFSLILESASTNQTSMYLCASSLSPVLGYEQYFGPGTRLTVT.

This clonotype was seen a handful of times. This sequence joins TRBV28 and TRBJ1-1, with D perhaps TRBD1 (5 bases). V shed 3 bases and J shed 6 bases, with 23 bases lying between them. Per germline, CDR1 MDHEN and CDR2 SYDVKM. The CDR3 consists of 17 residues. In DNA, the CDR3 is TGTGCCAGCAGTTTTAATAGATTTGGGCCCGGGGACCCTGAAGCTTTCTTT. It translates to CASSFNRFGPGDPEAFF.

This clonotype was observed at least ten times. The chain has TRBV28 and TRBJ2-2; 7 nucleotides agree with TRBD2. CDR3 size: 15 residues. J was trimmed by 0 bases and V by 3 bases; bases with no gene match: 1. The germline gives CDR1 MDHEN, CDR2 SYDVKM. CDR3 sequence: CASSFSGSNTGELFF. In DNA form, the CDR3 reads TGTGCCAGCAGTTTTAGCGGGTCGAACACCGGGGAGCTGTTTTTT. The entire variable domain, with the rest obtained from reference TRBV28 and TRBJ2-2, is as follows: DVKVTQSSRYLVKRTGEKVFLECVQDMDHENMFWYRQDPGLGLRLIYFSYDVKMKEKGDIPEGYSVSREKKERFSLILESASTNQTSMYLCASSFSGSNTGELFFGEGSRLTVL.

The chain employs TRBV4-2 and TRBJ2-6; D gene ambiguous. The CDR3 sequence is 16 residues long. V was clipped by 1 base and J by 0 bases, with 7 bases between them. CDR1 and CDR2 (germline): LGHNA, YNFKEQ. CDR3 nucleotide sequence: TGTGCCAGCAGCCAAGCAAGGGCCTCTGGGGCCAACGTCCTGACTTTC. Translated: CASSQARASGANVLTF.

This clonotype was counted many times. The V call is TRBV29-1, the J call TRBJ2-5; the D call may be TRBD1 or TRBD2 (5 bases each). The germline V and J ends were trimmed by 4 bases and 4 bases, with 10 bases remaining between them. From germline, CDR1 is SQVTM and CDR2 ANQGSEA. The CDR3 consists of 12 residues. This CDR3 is CSVAWGLETQYF. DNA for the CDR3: TGCAGCGTTGCTTGGGGGTTAGAGACCCAGTACTTC.

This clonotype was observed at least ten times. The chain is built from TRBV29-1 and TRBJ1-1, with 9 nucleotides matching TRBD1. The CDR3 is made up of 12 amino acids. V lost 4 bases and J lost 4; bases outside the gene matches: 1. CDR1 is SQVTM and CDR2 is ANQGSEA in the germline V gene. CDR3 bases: TGCAGCGTTGGGGGACAGGGCACTGAAGCTTTCTTT. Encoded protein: CSVGGQGTEAFF. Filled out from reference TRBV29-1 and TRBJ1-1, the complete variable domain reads SAVISQKPSRDICQRGTSLTIQCQVDSQVTMMFWYRQQPGQSLTLIATANQGSEATYESGFVIDKFPISRPNLTFSTLTVSNMSPEDSSIYLCSVGGQGTEAFFGQGTRLTVV.

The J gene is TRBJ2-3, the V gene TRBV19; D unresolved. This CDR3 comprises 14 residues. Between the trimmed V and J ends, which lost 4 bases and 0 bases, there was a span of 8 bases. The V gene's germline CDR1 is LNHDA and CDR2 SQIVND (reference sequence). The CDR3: CASSTKSSTDTQYF. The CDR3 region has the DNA TGTGCCAGTAGTACAAAGTCTAGCACAGATACGCAGTATTTT.

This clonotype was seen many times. The CDR3 bases are TGCAGCTCACTGGAAGGGGGCGCCTCCTACGAGCAGTACTTC. Encoded protein: CSSLEGGASYEQYF. V is TRBV29-1 and J is TRBJ2-7, with 7 bases that match TRBD1. With 8 bases clipped from V and 0 bases from J, the junction kept 10 bases outside the gene matches. Germline-derived CDR1 and CDR2 are SQVTM and ANQGSEA. This CDR3 spans 14 amino acids.

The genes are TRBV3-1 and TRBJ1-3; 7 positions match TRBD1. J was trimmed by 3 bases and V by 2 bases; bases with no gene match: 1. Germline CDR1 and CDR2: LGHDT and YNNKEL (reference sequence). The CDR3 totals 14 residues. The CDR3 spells CASSQTGVGNTIYF. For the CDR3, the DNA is TGTGCCAGCAGCCAAACAGGGGTTGGAAACACCATATATTTT.

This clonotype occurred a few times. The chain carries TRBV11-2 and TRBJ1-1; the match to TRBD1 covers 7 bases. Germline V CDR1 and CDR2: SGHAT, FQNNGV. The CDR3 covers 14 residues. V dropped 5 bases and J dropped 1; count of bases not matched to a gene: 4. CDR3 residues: CASSRGQQNTEAFF. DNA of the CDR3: TGTGCCAGCAGCCGGGGACAGCAGAACACTGAAGCTTTCTTT.

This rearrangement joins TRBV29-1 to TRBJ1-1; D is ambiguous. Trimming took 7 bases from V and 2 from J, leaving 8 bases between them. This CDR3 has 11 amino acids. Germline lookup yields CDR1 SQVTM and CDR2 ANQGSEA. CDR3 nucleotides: TGCAGCGCCACGGTTAACACTGAAGCTTTCTTT. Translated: CSATVNTEAFF. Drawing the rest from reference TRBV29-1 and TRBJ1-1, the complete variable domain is SAVISQKPSRDICQRGTSLTIQCQVDSQVTMMFWYRQQPGQSLTLIATANQGSEATYESGFVIDKFPISRPNLTFSTLTVSNMSPEDSSIYLCSATVNTEAFFGQGTRLTVV.